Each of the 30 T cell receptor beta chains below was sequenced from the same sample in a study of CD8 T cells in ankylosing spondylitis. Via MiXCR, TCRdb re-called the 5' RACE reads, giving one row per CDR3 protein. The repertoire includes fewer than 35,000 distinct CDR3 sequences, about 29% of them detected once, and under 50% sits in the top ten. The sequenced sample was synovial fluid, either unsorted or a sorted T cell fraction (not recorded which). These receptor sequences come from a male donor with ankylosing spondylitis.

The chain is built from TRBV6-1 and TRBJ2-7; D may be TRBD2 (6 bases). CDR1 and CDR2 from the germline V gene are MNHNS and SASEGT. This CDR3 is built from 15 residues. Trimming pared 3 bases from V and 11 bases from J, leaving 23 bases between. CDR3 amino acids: CASSDRGLHVGPKYF. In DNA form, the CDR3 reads TGTGCCAGCAGTGATAGGGGACTCCACGTTGGCCCGAAGTACTTC.

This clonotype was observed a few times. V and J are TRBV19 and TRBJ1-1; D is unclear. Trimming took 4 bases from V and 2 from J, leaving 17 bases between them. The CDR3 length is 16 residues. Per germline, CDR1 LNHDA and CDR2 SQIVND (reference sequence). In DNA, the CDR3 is TGTGCCAGTAGTAACCCCGAATTTGGAGCTAACACTGAAGCTTTCTTT. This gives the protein CASSNPEFGANTEAFF.

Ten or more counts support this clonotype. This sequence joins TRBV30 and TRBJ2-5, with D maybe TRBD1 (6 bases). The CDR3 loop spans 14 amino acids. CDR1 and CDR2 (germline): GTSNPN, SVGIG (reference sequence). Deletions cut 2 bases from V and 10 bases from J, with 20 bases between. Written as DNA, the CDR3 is TGTGCCTGGAGTAGGAGGACAGCCTGGTATGACCAGTACTTC. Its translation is CAWSRRTAWYDQYF.

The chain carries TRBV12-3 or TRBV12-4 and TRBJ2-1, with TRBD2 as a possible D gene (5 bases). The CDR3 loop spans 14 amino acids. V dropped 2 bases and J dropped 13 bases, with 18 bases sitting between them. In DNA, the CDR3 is TGTGCCAGCAGTTTACTTGAGGAAGGCGGAGGACAGTTCTTC. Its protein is CASSLLEEGGGQFF.

The CDR3 here is CASSSTGLLDYGYTF. CDR3 DNA sequence: TGTGCCAGCAGCTCAACGGGACTTTTAGACTATGGCTACACCTTC. The chain couples TRBV7-9 to TRBJ1-2; TRBD1 is a possible D gene (5 bases). Germline V gene data show CDR1 as SEHNR and CDR2 as FQNEAQ (reference sequence). The V gene lost 4 bases and the J gene lost 3 bases, with 15 bases spanning the gap. The CDR3 consists of 15 residues. The full variable domain, completed using reference TRBV7-9 and TRBJ1-2, is DTGVSQNPRHKITKRGQNVTFRCDPISEHNRLYWYRQTLGQGPEFLTYFQNEAQLEKSRLLSDRFSAERPKGSFSTLEIQRTEQGDSAMYLCASSSTGLLDYGYTFGSGTRLTVV.

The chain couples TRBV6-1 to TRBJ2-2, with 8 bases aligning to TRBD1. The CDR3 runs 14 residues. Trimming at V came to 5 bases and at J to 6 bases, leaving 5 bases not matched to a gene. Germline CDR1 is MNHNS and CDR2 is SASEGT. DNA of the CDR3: TGTGCCAGCAGTCCGGACAGGGTTCCCGGGGAGCTGTTTTTT. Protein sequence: CASSPDRVPGELFF.

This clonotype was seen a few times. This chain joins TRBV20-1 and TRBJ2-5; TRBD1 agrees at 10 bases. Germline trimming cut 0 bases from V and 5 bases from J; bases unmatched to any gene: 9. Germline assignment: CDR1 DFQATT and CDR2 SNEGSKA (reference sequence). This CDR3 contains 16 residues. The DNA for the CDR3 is TGCAGTGCTAGAGATACCGCGACAGGGGGCTGGGAGACCCAGTACTTC. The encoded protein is CSARDTATGGWETQYF.

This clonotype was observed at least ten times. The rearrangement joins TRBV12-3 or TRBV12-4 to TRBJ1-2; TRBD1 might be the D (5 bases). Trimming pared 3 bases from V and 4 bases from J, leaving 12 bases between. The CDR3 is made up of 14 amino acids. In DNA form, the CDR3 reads TGTGCCAGCAGTTTGGCGGGGGTCACCTATGGCTACACCTTC. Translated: CASSLAGVTYGYTF.

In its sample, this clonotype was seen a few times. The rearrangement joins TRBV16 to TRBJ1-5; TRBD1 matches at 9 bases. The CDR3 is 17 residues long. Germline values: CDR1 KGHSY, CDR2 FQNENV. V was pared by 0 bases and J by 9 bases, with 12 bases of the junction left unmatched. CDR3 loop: CASSQSGTGPYSGPQHF. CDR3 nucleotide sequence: TGTGCCAGCAGCCAATCCGGGACAGGGCCCTATTCAGGGCCCCAGCATTTT. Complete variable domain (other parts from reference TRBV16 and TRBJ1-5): GEEVAQTPKHLVRGEGQKAKLYCAPIKGHSYVFWYQQVLKNEFKFLISFQNENVFDETGMPKERFSAKCLPNSPCSLEIQATKLEDSAVYFCASSQSGTGPYSGPQHFGDGTRLSIL.

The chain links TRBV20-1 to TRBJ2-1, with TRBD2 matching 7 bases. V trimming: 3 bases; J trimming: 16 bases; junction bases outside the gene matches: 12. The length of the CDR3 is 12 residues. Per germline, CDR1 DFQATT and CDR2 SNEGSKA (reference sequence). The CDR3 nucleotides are TGCAGTGCTAGGGGGGGGGAGTCTCTTAGCTTCTTC. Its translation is CSARGGESLSFF.

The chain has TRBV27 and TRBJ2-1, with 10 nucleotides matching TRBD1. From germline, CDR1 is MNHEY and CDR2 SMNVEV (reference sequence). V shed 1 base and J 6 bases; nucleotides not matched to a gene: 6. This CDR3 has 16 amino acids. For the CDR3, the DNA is TGTGCCAGCAGTTTATACCCGGGACAGGGGTCCAATGAGCAGTTCTTC. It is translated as CASSLYPGQGSNEQFF.

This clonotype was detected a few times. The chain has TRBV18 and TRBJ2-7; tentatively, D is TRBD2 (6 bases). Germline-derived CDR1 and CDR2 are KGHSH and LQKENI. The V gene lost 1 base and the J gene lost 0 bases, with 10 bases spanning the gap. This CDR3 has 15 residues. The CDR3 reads CASSPLAAGSYEQYF. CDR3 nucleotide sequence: TGTGCCAGCTCACCACTAGCGGCCGGCTCCTACGAGCAGTACTTC. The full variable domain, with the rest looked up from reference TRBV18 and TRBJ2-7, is NAGVMQNPRHLVRRRGQEARLRCSPMKGHSHVYWYRQLPEEGLKFMVYLQKENIIDESGMPKERFSAEFPKEGPSILRIQQVVRGDSAAYFCASSPLAAGSYEQYFGPGTRLTVT.

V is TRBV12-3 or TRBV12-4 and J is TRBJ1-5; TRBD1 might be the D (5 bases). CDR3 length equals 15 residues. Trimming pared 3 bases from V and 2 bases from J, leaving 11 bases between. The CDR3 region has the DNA TGTGCCAGCAGTTTTTCGGGGGTCGGCAATCAGCCCCAGCATTTT. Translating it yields CASSFSGVGNQPQHF.

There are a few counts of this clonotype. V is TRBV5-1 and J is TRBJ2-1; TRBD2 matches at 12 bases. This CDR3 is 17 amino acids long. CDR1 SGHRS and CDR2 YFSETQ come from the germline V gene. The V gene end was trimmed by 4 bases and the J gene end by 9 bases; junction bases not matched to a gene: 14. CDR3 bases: TGCGCCAGCAGCCTTATCCTACTAGCGGGAGGCCCTGGTGAGCAGTTCTTC. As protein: CASSLILLAGGPGEQFF.

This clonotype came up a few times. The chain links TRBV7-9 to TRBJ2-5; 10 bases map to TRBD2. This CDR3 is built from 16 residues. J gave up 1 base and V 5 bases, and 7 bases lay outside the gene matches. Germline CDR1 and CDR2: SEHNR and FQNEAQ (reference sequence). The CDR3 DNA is TGTGCCAGCAGCCCATGGACTAGCGGACCCCAAGAGACCCAGTACTTC. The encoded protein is CASSPWTSGPQETQYF.

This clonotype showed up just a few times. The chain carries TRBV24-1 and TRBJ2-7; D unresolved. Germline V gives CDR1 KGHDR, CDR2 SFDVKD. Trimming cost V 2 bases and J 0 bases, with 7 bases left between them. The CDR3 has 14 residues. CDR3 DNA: TGTGCCACCAGTGATTCGGCTGACTCCTACGAGCAGTACTTC. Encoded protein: CATSDSADSYEQYF.

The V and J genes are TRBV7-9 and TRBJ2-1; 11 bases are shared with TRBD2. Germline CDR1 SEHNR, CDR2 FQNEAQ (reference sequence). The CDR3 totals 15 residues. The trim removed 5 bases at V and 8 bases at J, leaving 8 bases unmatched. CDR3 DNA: TGTGCCAGCAGCACCCGGACTAGCGGGTTGGATGAGCAGTTCTTC. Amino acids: CASSTRTSGLDEQFF.

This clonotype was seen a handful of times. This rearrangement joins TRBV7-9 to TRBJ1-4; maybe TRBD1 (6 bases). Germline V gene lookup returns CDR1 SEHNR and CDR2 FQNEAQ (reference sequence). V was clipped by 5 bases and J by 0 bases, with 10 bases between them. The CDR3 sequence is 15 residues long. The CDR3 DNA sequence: TGTGCCAGCAGCCCCCAGGGGACAACTAATGAAAAACTGTTTTTT. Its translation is CASSPQGTTNEKLFF. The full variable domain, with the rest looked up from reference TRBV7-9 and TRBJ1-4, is DTGVSQNPRHKITKRGQNVTFRCDPISEHNRLYWYRQTLGQGPEFLTYFQNEAQLEKSRLLSDRFSAERPKGSFSTLEIQRTEQGDSAMYLCASSPQGTTNEKLFFGSGTQLSVL.

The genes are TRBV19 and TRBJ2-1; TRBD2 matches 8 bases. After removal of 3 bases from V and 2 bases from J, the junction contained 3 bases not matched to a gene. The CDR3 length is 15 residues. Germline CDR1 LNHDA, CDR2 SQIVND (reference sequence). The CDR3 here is CASSIVAGTYNEQFF. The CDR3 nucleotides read TGTGCCAGTAGTATCGTAGCGGGGACCTACAATGAGCAGTTCTTC.

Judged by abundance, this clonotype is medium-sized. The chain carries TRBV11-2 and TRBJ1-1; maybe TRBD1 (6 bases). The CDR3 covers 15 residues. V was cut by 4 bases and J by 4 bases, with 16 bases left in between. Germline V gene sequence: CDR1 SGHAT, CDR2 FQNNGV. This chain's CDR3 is CASSSRYRAFTEAFF. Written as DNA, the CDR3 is TGTGCCAGCAGCTCTCGATACAGGGCGTTCACTGAAGCTTTCTTT.

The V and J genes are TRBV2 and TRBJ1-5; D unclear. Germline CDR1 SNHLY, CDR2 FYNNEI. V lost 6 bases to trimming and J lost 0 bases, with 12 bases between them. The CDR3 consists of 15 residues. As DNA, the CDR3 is TGTGCCAGCAGCATAGAGCCAAATAGCAATCAGCCCCAGCATTTT. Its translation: CASSIEPNSNQPQHF.

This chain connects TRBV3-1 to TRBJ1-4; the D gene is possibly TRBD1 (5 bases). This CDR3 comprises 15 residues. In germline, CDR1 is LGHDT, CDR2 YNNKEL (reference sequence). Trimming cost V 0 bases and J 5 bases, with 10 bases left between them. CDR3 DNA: TGTGCCAGCAGCCAAGATGCCAGGGCCAATGAAAAACTGTTTTTT. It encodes CASSQDARANEKLFF.

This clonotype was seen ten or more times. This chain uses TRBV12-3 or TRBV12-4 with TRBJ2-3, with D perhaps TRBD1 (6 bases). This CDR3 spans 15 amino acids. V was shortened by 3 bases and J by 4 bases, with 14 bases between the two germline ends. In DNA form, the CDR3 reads TGTGCCAGCAGTTTTCAGGGGCTCCTAGCAGATACGCAGTATTTT. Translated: CASSFQGLLADTQYF.

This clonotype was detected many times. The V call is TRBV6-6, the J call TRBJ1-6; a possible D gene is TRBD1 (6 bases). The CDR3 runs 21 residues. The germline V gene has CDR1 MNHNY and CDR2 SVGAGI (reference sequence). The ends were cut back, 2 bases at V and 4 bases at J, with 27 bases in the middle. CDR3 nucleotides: TGTGCCAGCAGTTACGGAGCCCCCGGGACACAAGACAATGGGTATAATTCACCCCTCCACTTT. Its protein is CASSYGAPGTQDNGYNSPLHF.

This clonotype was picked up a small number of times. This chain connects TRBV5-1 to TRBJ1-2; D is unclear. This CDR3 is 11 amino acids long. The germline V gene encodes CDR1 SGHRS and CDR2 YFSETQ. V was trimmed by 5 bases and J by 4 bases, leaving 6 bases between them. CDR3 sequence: CASRPLYGYTF. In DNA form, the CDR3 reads TGCGCCAGCAGGCCCCTCTATGGCTACACCTTC. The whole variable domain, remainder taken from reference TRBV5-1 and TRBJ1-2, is KAGVTQTPRYLIKTRGQQVTLSCSPISGHRSVSWYQQTPGQGLQFLFEYFSETQRNKGNFPGRFSGRQFSNSRSEMNVSTLELGDSALYLCASRPLYGYTFGSGTRLTVV.

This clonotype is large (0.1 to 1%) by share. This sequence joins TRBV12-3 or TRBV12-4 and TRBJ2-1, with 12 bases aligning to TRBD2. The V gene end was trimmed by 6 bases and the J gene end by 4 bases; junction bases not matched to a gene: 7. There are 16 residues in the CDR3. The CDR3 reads CASRRLAGEIYNEQFF. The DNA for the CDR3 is TGTGCCAGCAGGCGACTAGCGGGAGAAATTTACAATGAGCAGTTCTTC.

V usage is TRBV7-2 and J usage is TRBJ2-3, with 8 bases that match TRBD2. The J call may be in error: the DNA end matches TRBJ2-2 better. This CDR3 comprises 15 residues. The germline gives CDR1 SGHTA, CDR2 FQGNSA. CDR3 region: CASSEGGGRTGELFF. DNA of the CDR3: TGTGCCAGCAGCGAGGGCGGGGGGCGCACCGGGGAGCTGTTTTTT.

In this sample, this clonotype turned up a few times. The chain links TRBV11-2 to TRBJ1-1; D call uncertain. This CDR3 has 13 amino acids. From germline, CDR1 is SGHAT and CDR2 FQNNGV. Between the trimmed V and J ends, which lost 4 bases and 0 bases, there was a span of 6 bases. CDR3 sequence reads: CASSSSLNTEAFF. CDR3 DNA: TGTGCCAGCAGCTCCTCCTTGAACACTGAAGCTTTCTTT. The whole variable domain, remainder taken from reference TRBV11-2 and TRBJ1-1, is EAGVAQSPRYKIIEKRQSVAFWCNPISGHATLYWYQQILGQGPKLLIQFQNNGVVDDSQLPKDRFSAERLKGVDSTLKIQPAKLEDSAVYLCASSSSLNTEAFFGQGTRLTVV.

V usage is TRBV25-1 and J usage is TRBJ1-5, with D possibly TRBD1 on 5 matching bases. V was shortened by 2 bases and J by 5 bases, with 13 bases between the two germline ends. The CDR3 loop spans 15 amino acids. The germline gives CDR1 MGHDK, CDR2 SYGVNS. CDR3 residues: CASSESREEDQPQHF. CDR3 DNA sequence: TGTGCCAGCAGTGAAAGCAGGGAAGAAGATCAGCCCCAGCATTTT.

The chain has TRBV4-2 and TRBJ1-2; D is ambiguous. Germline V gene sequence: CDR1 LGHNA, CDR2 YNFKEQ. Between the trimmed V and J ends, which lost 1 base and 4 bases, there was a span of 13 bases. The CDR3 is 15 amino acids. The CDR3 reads CASSQASGRSYGYTF. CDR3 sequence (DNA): TGTGCCAGCAGCCAAGCATCCGGCAGGAGCTATGGCTACACCTTC.